The text below deals with one T cell receptor (beta chain). This entry comes from a study of T cell changes during pregnancy in multiple sclerosis. Assay used: immunoSEQ multiplex PCR; TCRdb lists only in-frame clones, some missing. The sample has about 81,000 clones; approximately 92% are singletons. V trimming: 4 bases; J trimming: 3 bases; junction bases outside the gene matches: 3. Germline loops: CDR1 SNHLY, CDR2 FYNNEI. The CDR3 runs 14 residues. The TCR comes from a female donor in good health, enrolled as a control in a pregnancy study. The source was peripheral blood, collected in the third trimester of pregnancy. The J gene is TRBJ2-7, the V gene TRBV2; 10 bases map to TRBD1. In DNA form, the CDR3 reads TGTGCCAGCAGTGGGAGGACAGGGGGCTACGAGCAGTACTTC. This encodes CASSGRTGGYEQYF.